These T cell receptor beta chains were read from a single sample in a study of human T cells and chemical hapten exposure. TCRdb ran MiXCR on the RACE reads and lists one entry per CDR3 protein. In the table there are roughly 86,000 distinct CDR3 sequences, over 9.5% of which are singletons. The starting material was whole blood, obtained in connection with sensitization to the hapten diphenylcyclopropenone (DPC). These TCRs come from a man between 35 and 55 years old with alopecia areata. Some clones in this sample may be carry-over from other donors' samples. Each CDR3 is given with its conserved first and last residue. Expanded clones get a size class; other rows say once, few or many, or leave the size out.

v_gene	abundance	j_gene	CDR3aa
TRBV6-6	many	TRBJ1-5	CASSSQGGGNQPQHF
TRBV20-1	many	TRBJ2-3	CSALEGSGTDTQYF
TRBV15	few	TRBJ2-2	CATSRDRSYTGELFF
TRBV10-3	many	TRBJ1-2	CAISAVGQRYGYTF
TRBV4-2	few	TRBJ2-3	CASSHTGTSGLVSTDTQYF
TRBV30	few	TRBJ1-5	CAWSAGMEQPQHF
TRBV20-1	few	TRBJ2-5	CSAREGTSPPDGETQYF
TRBV7-3	few	TRBJ2-3	CASSLTPTETTQYF
TRBV2	few	TRBJ2-7	CASSEDAGSGVWQYF
TRBV5-1	few	TRBJ1-2	CASSKRQGLQQVNGYTF
TRBV30	NA	TRBJ2-1	CAWSVGSGSYNEQFF
TRBV19	NA	TRBJ2-4	CASSDGQFAKNIQYF
TRBV12-3/TRBV12-4	few	TRBJ2-5	CASRLQLAAQETQYF
TRBV11-1	NA	TRBJ2-1	CASSNLAGGPLYEQFF
TRBV12-3/TRBV12-4	NA	TRBJ2-1	CASSFMAGGSYNEQFF
TRBV19	few	TRBJ2-7	CASSPGGSGTYEQYF
TRBV11-2	few	TRBJ1-6	CASSLFRLGASNSPLHF
TRBV7-2	few	TRBJ2-1	CASRRLAGSYNEQFF
TRBV9	few	TRBJ1-6	CASSGPGSPLHF
TRBV25-1	many	TRBJ2-2	CASSELAFANTGELFF
TRBV20-1	few	TRBJ1-4	CSASFGSLNEKLFF
TRBV5-4	NA	TRBJ2-3	CASSSARWGQASTDTQYF
TRBV29-1	few	TRBJ2-7	CSVVPGPYEQYF
TRBV7-6	NA	TRBJ1-5	CASSYDREYSNQPQHF
TRBV6-5	few	TRBJ1-1	CASSYSDRLNTEAFF
TRBV6-2/TRBV6-3	NA	TRBJ2-3	CASSSGLTDTQYF
TRBV7-3	NA	TRBJ2-3	CASSSGPSYTDTQYF
TRBV18	NA	TRBJ2-7	CASSLGTSWDEQYF
TRBV29-1	many	TRBJ2-1	CSVGEFSGRTISYNEQFF
TRBV24-1	NA	TRBJ2-3	CATSDLEAGAFTDTQYF
TRBV9	NA	TRBJ2-7	CASSALTYSYEQYF
TRBV21-1	few	TRBJ2-1	CASISGTGSMEQFF
TRBV4-3	many	TRBJ1-2	CASSRSSENGYTF
TRBV28	NA	TRBJ2-7	CASSLASGEVYEQYF
TRBV6-2/TRBV6-3	NA	TRBJ1-5	CASSRHTGGLQPQHF
TRBV6-5	many	TRBJ1-1	CASSYSNRGEAFF
TRBV9	few	TRBJ1-5	CASSGESQHF
TRBV12-3/TRBV12-4	few	TRBJ2-7	CASSFLFRDYYSYEQYF
TRBV10-3	NA	TRBJ2-1	CAIRGANSNNEQFF
TRBV7-3	few	TRBJ1-1	CASSLTGRLAGQNTEAFF
TRBV11-2	NA	TRBJ2-2	CASSLTTGVAGELFF
TRBV27	few	TRBJ2-7	CASSWQGRSYEQYF
TRBV12-3/TRBV12-4	many	TRBJ1-3	CASSRHRDSPGNTIYF
TRBV24-1	few	TRBJ2-2	CATSDLSRDTGELFF
TRBV6-6	NA	TRBJ2-3	CASSYSIGARGTDTQYF
TRBV19	NA	TRBJ2-3	CASSPRTSGRRGTQYF
TRBV30	few	TRBJ1-5	CAFRDGNQPQHF